Given below is one T cell receptor beta chain in context. The antigen remains unidentified. The sequenced template was cDNA made from the entire isolated RNA. Assay used: immunoSEQ multiplex PCR; TCRdb lists only in-frame clones, some missing. Counted here are roughly 180,000 clones, 7% to 9% occurring once; the ten biggest clones make up approximately 0.54%. The sample comes from a study of beta chain features in type 1 diabetes. Study results and limitations: TCRB CDR3s were moderately but significantly shorter in Type 1 diabetes patients in all four CD4+ subsets.

Germline CDR1 is MNHEY and CDR2 is SVGAGI. This CDR3 contains 15 residues. V dropped 6 bases and J dropped 7; count of bases not matched to a gene: 8. The chain has TRBV6-5 and TRBJ1-5; 11 bases line up with TRBD1. This TCR came from a man aged 18 to 30 with type 1 diabetes. Material: central memory CD4+ T cells from blood. CDR3 nucleotides: TGTGCCAGCAGCCCACGGACAGGGGGCGGACAGCCCCAGCATTTT. It codes for CASSPRTGGGQPQHF.